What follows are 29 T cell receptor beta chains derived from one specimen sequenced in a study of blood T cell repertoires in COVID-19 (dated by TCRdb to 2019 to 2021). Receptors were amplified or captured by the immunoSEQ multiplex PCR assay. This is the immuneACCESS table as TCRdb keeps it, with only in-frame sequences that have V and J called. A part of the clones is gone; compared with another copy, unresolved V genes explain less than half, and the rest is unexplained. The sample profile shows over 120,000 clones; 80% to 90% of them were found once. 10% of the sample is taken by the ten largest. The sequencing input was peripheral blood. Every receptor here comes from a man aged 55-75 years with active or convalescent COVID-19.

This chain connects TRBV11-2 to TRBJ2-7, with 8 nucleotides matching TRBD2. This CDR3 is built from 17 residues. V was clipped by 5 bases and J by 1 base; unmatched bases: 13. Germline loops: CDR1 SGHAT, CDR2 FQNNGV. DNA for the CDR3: TGTGCCAGCAGCCAAACGACATGGGGACTAGGGTCCTACGAGCAGTACGTC. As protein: CASSQTTWGLGSYEQYV.

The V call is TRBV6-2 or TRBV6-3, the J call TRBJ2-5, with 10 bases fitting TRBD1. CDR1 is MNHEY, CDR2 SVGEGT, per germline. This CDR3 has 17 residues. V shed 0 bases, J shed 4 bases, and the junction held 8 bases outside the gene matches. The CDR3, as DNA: TGTGCCAGCAGTTACTCGATGGGACAGGGGCGAAGAGAGACCCAGTACTTC. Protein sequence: CASSYSMGQGRRETQYF.

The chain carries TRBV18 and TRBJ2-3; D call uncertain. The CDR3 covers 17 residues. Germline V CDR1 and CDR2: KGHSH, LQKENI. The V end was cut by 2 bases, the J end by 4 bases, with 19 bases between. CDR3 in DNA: TGTGCCAGCTCACCATTCTCCCCTACGGTGTTGGCAGATACGCAGTATTTT. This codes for CASSPFSPTVLADTQYF.

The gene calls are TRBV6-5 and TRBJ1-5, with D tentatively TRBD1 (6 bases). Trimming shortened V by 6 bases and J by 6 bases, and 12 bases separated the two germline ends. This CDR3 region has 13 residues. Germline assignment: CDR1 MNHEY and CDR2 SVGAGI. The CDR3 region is CASRRQESQPQHF. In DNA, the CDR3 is TGTGCCAGCAGGAGACAGGAATCTCAGCCCCAGCATTTT.

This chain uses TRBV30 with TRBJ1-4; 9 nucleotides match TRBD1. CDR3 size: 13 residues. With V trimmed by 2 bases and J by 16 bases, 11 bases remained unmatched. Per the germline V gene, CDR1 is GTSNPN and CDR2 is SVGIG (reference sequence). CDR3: CAWSLGTGFSPFF. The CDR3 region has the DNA TGTGCCTGGAGTCTTGGGACAGGGTTTAGCCCGTTTTTT.

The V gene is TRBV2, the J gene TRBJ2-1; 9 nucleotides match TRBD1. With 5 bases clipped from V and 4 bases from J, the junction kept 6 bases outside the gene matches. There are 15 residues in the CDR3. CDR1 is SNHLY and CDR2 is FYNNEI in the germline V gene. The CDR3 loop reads CASSLGQGRYNEQFF. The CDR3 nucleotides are TGTGCCAGCAGTCTAGGACAGGGGAGATACAATGAGCAGTTCTTC.

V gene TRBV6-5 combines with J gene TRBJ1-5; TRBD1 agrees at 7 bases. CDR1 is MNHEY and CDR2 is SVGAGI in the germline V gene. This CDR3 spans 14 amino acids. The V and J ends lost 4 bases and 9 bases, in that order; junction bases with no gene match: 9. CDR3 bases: TGTGCCAGCAGTTTCTCGGACAGGTTGTCGCCCCAGCATTTT. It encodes CASSFSDRLSPQHF.

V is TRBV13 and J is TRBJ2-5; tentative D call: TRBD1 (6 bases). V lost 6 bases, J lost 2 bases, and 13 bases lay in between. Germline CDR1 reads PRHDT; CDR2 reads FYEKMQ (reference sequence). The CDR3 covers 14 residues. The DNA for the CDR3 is TGTGCCAGCAGTCGGACAGCATTGCAAGAGACCCAGTACTTC. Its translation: CASSRTALQETQYF.

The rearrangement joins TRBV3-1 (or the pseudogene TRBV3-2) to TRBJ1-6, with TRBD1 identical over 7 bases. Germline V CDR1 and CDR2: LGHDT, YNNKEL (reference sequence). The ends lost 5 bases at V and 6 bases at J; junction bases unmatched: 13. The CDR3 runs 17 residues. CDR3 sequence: CASSIGQGVGGNSPLHF. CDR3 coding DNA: TGTGCCAGCAGCATTGGCCAGGGGGTAGGAGGTAATTCACCCCTCCACTTT.

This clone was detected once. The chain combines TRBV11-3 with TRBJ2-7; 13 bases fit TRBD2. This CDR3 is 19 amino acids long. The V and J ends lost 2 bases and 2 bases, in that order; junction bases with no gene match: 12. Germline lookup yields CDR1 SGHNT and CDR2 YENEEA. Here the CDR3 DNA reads TGTGCCAGCAGCTTATTTTATAGGACTAGCGGGGGTGACACCTACGAGCAGTACTTC. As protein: CASSLFYRTSGGDTYEQYF.

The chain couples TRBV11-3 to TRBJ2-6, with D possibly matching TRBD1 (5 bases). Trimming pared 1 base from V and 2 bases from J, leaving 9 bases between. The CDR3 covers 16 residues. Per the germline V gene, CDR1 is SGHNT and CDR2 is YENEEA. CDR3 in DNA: TGTGCCAGCAGCTTAGTGGCAGGGACTGGGGCCAACGTCCTGACTTTC. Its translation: CASSLVAGTGANVLTF.

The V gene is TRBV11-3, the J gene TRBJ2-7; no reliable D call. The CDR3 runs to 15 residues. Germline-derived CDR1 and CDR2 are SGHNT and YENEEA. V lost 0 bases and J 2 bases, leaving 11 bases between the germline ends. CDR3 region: CASSLDPRGAYEQYV. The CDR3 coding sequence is TGTGCCAGCAGCTTAGATCCCCGAGGCGCCTACGAGCAGTACGTC.

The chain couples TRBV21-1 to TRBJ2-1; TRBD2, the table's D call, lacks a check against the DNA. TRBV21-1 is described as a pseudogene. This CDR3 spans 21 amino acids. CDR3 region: CASSQTIGLAGDPSSYNEQFF. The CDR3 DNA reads TGTGCCAGCAGCCAGACGATTGGGCTAGCGGGGGATCCCAGCTCCTACAATGAGCAGTTCTTC.

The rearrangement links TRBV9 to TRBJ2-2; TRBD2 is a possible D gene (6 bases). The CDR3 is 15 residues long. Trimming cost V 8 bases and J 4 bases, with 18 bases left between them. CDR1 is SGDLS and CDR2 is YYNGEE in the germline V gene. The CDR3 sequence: CASAGPFDGTGELFF. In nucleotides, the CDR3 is TGTGCCAGTGCGGGGCCCTTCGATGGCACCGGGGAGCTGTTTTTT.

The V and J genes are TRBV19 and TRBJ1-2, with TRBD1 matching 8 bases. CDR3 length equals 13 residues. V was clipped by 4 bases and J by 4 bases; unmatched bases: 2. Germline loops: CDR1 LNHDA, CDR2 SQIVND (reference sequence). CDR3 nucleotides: TGTGCCAGTAGTACCACAGGGGGCTATGGCTACACCTTC. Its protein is CASSTTGGYGYTF.

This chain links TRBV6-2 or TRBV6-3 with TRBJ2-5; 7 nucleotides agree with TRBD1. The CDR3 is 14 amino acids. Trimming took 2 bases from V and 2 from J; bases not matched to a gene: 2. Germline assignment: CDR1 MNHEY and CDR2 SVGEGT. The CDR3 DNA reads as TGTGCCAGCAGTTACCTGGACAGGCAAGAGACCCAGTACTTC. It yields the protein CASSYLDRQETQYF.

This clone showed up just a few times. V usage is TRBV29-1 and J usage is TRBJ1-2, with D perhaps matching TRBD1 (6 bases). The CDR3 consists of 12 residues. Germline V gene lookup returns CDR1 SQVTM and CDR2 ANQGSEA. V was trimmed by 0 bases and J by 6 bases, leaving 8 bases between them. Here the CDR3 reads CSVEDRTDGYTF. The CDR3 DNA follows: TGCAGCGTTGAAGATCGGACAGATGGCTACACCTTC.

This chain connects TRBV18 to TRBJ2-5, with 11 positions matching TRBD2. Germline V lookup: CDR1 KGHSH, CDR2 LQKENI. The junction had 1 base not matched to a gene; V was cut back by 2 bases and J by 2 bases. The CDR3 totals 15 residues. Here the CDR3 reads CASSPSSGGQETQYF. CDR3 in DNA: TGTGCCAGCTCACCATCTAGCGGGGGGCAAGAGACCCAGTACTTC.

CDR3 protein: CASSQGQGVGGYTF. CDR3 sequence (DNA): TGTGCCAGCAGCCAGGGACAGGGGGTAGGTGGCTACACCTTC. The rearrangement joins TRBV3-1 (or the pseudogene TRBV3-2) to TRBJ1-2; 11 bases are shared with TRBD1. CDR1 and CDR2 from the germline V gene are LGHDT and YNNKEL (reference sequence). The CDR3 covers 14 residues. Unmatched junction bases numbered 4, after V lost 3 bases and J lost 7 bases.

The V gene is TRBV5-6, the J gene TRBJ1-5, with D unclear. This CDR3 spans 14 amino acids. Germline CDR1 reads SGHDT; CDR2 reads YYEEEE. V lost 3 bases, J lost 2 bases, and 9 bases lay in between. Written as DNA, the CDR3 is TGTGCCAGCAGCTCGGTCTCCGGCAATCAGCCCCAGCATTTT. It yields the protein CASSSVSGNQPQHF. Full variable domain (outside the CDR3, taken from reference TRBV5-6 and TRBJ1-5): DAGVTQSPTHLIKTRGQQVTLRCSPKSGHDTVSWYQQALGQGPQFIFQYYEEEERQRGNFPDRFSGHQFPNYSSELNVNALLLGDSALYLCASSSVSGNQPQHFGDGTRLSIL.

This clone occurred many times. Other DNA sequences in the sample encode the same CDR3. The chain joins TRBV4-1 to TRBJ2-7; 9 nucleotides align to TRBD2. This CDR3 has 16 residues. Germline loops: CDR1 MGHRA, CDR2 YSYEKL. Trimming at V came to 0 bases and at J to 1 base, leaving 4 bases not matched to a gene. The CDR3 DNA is TGCGCCAGCAGCCAAGACCCAGCGGGGGGATCCTACGAGCAGTACTTC. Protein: CASSQDPAGGSYEQYF.

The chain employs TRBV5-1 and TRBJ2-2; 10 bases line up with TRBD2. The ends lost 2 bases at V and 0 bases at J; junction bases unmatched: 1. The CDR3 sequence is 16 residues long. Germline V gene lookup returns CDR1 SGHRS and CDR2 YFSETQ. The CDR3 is CASSLTSGANTGELFF. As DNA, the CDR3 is TGCGCCAGCAGCTTAACTAGCGGGGCGAACACCGGGGAGCTGTTTTTT.

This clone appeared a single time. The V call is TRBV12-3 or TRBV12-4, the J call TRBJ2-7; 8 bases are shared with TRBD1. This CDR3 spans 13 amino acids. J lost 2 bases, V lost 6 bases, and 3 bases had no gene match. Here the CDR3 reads CASRRTGTYEQYF. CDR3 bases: TGTGCCAGCAGGAGGACAGGGACCTACGAGCAGTACTTC.

CDR3 protein: CASSKQENQPQHF. The CDR3 DNA sequence: TGTGCCAGCAGTAAACAGGAAAATCAGCCCCAGCATTTT. This chain joins TRBV6-5 and TRBJ1-5; D is perhaps TRBD1 (5 bases). Germline values: CDR1 MNHEY, CDR2 SVGAGI. The V gene lost 5 bases and the J gene lost 4 bases, with 9 bases spanning the gap. This CDR3 contains 13 residues.

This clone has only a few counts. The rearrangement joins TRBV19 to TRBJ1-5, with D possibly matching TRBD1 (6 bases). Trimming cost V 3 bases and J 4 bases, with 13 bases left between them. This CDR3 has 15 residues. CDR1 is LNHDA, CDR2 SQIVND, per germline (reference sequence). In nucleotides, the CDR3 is TGTGCCAGTAGTATGGTCGGGGACAAGAATCAGCCCCAGCATTTT. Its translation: CASSMVGDKNQPQHF.

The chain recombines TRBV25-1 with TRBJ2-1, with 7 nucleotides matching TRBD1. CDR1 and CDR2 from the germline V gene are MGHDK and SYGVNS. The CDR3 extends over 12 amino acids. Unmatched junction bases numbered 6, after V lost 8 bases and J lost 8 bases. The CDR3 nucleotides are TGTGCCAGCGGAGACAGGGTATATGAGCAGTTCTTC. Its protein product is CASGDRVYEQFF.

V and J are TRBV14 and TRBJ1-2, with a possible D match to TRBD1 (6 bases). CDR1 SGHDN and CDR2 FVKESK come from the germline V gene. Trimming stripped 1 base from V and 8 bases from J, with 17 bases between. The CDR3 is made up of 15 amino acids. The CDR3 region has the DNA TGTGCCAGCAGCCAAGGTCAACAGGGTAGGAGAGGCTACACCTTC. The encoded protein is CASSQGQQGRRGYTF.

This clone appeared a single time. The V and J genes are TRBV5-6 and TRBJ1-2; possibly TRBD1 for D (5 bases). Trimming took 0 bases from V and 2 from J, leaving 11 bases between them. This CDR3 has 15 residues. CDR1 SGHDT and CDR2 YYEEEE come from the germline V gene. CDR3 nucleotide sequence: TGTGCCAGCAGCTTGGTGGGACTACTAAACTATGGCTACACCTTC. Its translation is CASSLVGLLNYGYTF.

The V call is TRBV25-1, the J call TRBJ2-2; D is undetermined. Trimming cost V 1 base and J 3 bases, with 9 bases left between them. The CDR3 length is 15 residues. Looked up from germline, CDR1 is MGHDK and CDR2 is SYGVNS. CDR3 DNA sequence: TGTGCCAGCAGTGAATCTTCCGGTGACACCGGGGAGCTGTTTTTT. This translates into CASSESSGDTGELFF.